The sequence of this T cell receptor (beta chain) was determined in a study of cytomegalovirus exposure and HLA in healthy donors. In the study overall: Ancestry clustering placed 81% of around 400 genotyped donors in the Caucasian-associated cluster.

Unrecorded immune exposure was likely among donors, who were nominally healthy when sampled. Germline V lookup: CDR1 SGHRS, CDR2 YFSETQ. The CDR3 consists of 14 residues. V shed 4 bases and J 2 bases; nucleotides not matched to a gene: 5. Both 60 Vbeta primers and 13 Jbeta primers went into the PCR. The method was immunoSEQ multiplex PCR; TCRdb's version includes in-frame clones alone and lacks a portion of them. This table holds some 93,000 clones, roughly 9.4% found once. General study points: Later, an analysis found that common viral pathogens appeared to be linked with several of the most significant clusters.

There are a few counts of this clone. Its antigen is as yet unknown. The sequenced material came from PBMCs. This receptor was identified in a man over 45 in good health and CMV-seropositive. This chain joins TRBV5-1 and TRBJ2-5; TRBD1 matches at 7 bases. The DNA of the CDR3 is TGCGCCAGCAGCACGGGACAGCCACAAGAGACCCAGTACTTC. Its translation is CASSTGQPQETQYF.